This TCR beta chain was recorded in a study of cytomegalovirus exposure and HLA in healthy donors. Germline V gene sequence: CDR1 MGHRA, CDR2 YSYEKL. V lost 8 bases to trimming and J lost 4 bases; unmatched junction nucleotides: 8. The CDR3 runs to 14 residues. The PCR was carried out with 60 Vbeta primers and 13 Jbeta primers. The repertoire was sequenced with immunoSEQ multiplex PCR; TCRdb's copy has only in-frame clones and lacks some. The table records under 150,000 clones, around 86% of them present only once. The TCR comes from a woman aged 25-40 years in good health and CMV-seronegative. This rearrangement joins TRBV4-1 to TRBJ2-5; 9 nucleotides line up with TRBD1. The sample comprised PBMCs. Written as DNA, the CDR3 is TGCGCCAGCTCCCTCCGACAGGGGGGAGAGACCCAGTACTTC. Amino acid sequence: CASSLRQGGETQYF.